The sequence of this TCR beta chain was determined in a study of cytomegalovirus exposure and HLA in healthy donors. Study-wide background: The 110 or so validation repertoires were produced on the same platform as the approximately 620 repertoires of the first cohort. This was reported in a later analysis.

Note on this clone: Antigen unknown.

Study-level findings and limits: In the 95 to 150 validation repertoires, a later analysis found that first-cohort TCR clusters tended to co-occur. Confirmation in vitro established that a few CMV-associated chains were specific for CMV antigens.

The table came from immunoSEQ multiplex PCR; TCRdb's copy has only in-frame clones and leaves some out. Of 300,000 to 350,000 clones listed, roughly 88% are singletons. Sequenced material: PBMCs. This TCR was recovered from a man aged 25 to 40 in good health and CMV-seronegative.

CDR3 protein: CASSLDDGQVTEAFF. The DNA for the CDR3 is TGTGCCAGCAGCTTAGACGACGGACAGGTCACTGAAGCTTTCTTT. The chain recombines TRBV7-9 with TRBJ1-1; TRBD1 agrees at 7 bases. CDR3 length: 15 amino acids. With V trimmed by 1 base and J by 4 bases, 6 bases remained unmatched. Germline V gene lookup returns CDR1 SEHNR and CDR2 FQNEAQ (reference sequence).